The TCR beta chain described here comes from a study of blood T cell repertoires in COVID-19. V was pared by 0 bases and J by 0 bases, with 8 bases between. There are 16 residues in the CDR3. Per germline, CDR1 LGHDT and CDR2 YNNKEL (reference sequence). Produced via immunoSEQ multiplex PCR; TCRdb's table is partial and in-frame only. The sample includes 15,000 to 20,000 clones, roughly 89% of them seen just once. The specimen was peripheral blood. The receptor was derived from a human donor in a cohort sampled during active COVID-19. V is TRBV3-1 (or the pseudogene TRBV3-2) and J is TRBJ1-4; D unclear. The CDR3 spells CASSQDRIATNEKLFF. In DNA, the CDR3 is TGTGCCAGCAGCCAAGATCGTATTGCAACTAATGAAAAACTGTTTTTT.